This T cell receptor (beta chain) was identified in a study of PD-1 blockade in classical Hodgkin lymphoma. As for the study in general: Patients were administered nivolumab (3 mg/kg intravenously) every 2 weeks. Overall study findings and caveats: When set against healthy donors, newly diagnosed patients were reported to show lower baseline TCR diversity. Among the patients, those starting nivolumab under 1 year after ASCT were excluded.

Here immunoSEQ multiplex PCR was the method, and the copy in TCRdb shows in-frame clones only, minus some. The data hold tens of thousands of clones, with nearly 80% observed a single time. Worth noting for this clone: Its antigen is not known.

Time point of the sample: cycle 4 day 1 (C4D1), after 6 weeks of nivolumab. Every patient had relapsed following autologous stem cell transplantation, and cohorts differed in brentuximab vedotin exposure. Best outcomes ranged across complete response, partial response and progressive disease. This specimen was peripheral blood mononuclear cells (PBMCs), taken before the fourth cycle of nivolumab. This TCR came from a human donor with classical Hodgkin lymphoma.

Here the CDR3 reads CASSLEGPTYEQYF. CDR3 nucleotide sequence: TGTGCCAGCAGTTTAGAAGGGCCCACCTACGAGCAGTACTTC. This chain links TRBV27 with TRBJ2-7; D gene uncertain. This CDR3 has 14 residues. Trimming removed 2 bases from V and 2 bases from J, with 10 bases in between. Germline V gene sequence: CDR1 MNHEY, CDR2 SMNVEV (reference sequence).